These 7 T cell receptor beta chains were sequenced from one sample in a study of CD8+CD57+ T cells in acquired aplastic anemia. It was genomic DNA that served as the template for profiling TCR beta VDJ and CDR3. TCRdb re-called the reads through MiXCR, storing one row per CDR3 protein. The table has about 120,000 distinct CDR3 sequences, 58% seen once. Patients included in sequencing had previously demonstrated CD8+CD57+ cell expansion by flow cytometry. The material sequenced was sorted CD4+, CD8+, or CD8+CD57+ T cells (not recorded which) from PBMCs. The source of these receptors is a human donor with aplastic anemia.

This clonotype was counted between two and nine times. The gene calls are TRBV27 and TRBJ1-1, with D uncertain. Germline CDR1 reads MNHEY; CDR2 reads SMNVEV (reference sequence). This CDR3 has 14 amino acids. Trimming left V 9 bases short and J 1 base short, with 15 bases between. CDR3 sequence reads: CASSPPGPNTEAFF. DNA for the CDR3: TGTGCCAGTTCCCCCCCAGGCCCGAACACTGAAGCTTTCTTT.

For the CDR3, the DNA is TGTGCCAGCGCCCAGGAGGCAGCGTACTATGGCTACACCTTC. Protein: CASAQEAAYYGYTF. The V call is TRBV6-1, the J call TRBJ1-2; D unclear. Looked up from germline, CDR1 is MNHNS and CDR2 is SASEGT. The CDR3 covers 14 residues. The ends were cut back, 8 bases at V and 3 bases at J, with 16 bases in the middle.

This clonotype was detected many times. The V call is TRBV15, the J call TRBJ2-6; D uncertain. The germline V gene has CDR1 LNHNV and CDR2 YYDKDF (reference sequence). The CDR3 is made up of 15 amino acids. Trimming shortened V by 1 base and J by 4 bases, and 8 bases separated the two germline ends. The chain's CDR3 is CATSRGPQGANVLTF. For the CDR3, the DNA is TGTGCCACCAGCAGAGGTCCGCAGGGGGCCAACGTCCTGACTTTC.

The rearrangement links TRBV4-1 to TRBJ1-5, with 7 positions matching TRBD1. CDR1 and CDR2 from the germline V gene are MGHRA and YSYEKL. Unmatched junction bases numbered 2, after V lost 3 bases and J lost 3 bases. This CDR3 is 14 amino acids long. The CDR3 here is CASSQGQSNQPQHF. As DNA, the CDR3 is TGCGCCAGCAGCCAGGGACAGTCCAATCAGCCCCAGCATTTT.

Only a few counts were recorded for this clonotype. The chain combines TRBV2 with TRBJ2-7, with a weak D call TRBD2 (6 bases). CDR3 length equals 13 residues. V dropped 10 bases and J dropped 0 bases, with 13 bases sitting between them. CDR1 and CDR2 from the germline V gene are SNHLY and FYNNEI. The CDR3 protein is CATERGTSYEQYF. In nucleotides, the CDR3 is TGTGCCACCGAACGCGGGACCTCCTACGAGCAGTACTTC. The variable domain in full, with the rest retrieved from reference TRBV2 and TRBJ2-7, is EPEVTQTPSHQVTQMGQEVILRCVPISNHLYFYWYRQILGQKVEFLVSFYNNEISEKSEIFDDQFSVERPDGSNFTLKIRSTKLEDSAMYFCATERGTSYEQYFGPGTRLTVT.

This clonotype showed up many times. The rearrangement joins TRBV6-5 to TRBJ2-7, with D perhaps matching TRBD1 (5 bases). Germline V gene sequence: CDR1 MNHEY, CDR2 SVGAGI. The length of the CDR3 is 14 residues. Trimming stripped 3 bases from V and 0 bases from J, with 9 bases between. As DNA, the CDR3 is TGTGCCAGCAGTTATGCAGGGAACTCCTACGAGCAGTACTTC. This translates into CASSYAGNSYEQYF.

The chain links TRBV25-1 to TRBJ1-5, with 7 bases lining up with TRBD1. V lost 3 bases to trimming and J lost 0 bases; unmatched junction nucleotides: 5. There are 16 residues in the CDR3. Germline CDR1 and CDR2: MGHDK and SYGVNS. The CDR3 protein is CASSEGDSYSNQPQHF. CDR3 nucleotides: TGTGCCAGCAGTGAGGGGGACAGTTATAGCAATCAGCCCCAGCATTTT.